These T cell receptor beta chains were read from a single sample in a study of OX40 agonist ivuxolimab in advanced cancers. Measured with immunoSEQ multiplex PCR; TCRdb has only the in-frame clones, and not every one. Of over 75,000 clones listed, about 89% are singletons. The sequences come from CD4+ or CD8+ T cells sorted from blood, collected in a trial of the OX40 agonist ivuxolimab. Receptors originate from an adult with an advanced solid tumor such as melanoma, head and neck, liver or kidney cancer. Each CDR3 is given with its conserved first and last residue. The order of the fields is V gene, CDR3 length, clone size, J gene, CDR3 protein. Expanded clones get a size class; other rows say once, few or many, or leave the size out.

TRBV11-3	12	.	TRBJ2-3	CASSQVRDTQYF
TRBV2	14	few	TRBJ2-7	CASSVSLLADEQYF
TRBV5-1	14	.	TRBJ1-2	CASSFRDSNGGYTF
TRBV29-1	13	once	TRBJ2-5	CSTKRDSQETQYF
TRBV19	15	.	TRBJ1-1	CASSPQTGSGTEAFF
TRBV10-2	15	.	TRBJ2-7	CASRAAGSGPYEQYF
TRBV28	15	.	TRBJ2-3	CASSSPRGSTDTQYF
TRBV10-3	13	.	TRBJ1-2	CAISTTGAYGYTF
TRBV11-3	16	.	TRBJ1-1	CASSLDSAGPGAEAFF
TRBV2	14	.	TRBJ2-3	CAGWGQSSTDTQYF
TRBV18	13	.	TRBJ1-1	CASSRGGAEGAFF
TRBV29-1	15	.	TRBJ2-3	CSVAGLADSSDTQYF
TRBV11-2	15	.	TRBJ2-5	CASSRDVLAAETQYF
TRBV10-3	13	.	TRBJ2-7	CATSGGSAYEQYF
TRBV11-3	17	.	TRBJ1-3	CASSSSSGGLSGNTIYF
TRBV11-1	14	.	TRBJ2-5	CASSWDRVGETQYF
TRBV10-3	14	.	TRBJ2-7	CAATGTASSYEQYF
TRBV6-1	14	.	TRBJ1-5	CASSESRGDQPQHF
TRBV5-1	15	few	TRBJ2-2	CASSPLRGGTGELFF
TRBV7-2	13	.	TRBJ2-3	CASSEQLADTQYF
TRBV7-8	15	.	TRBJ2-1	CASSSRVAREDEQFF
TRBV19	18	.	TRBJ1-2	CASSPKERQLRSNYGYTF
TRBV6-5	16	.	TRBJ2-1	CASSYSSGRLYNEQFF
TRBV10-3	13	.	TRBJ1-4	CAISQSFNEKLFF
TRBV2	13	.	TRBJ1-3	CASKGGSGNTIYF
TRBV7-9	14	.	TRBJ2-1	CASSLGTSTDEQFF
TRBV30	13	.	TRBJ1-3	CAWTGLSGNTIYF
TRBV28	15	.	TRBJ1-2	CASSFSAGGNYGYTF
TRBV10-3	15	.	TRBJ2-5	CATGTSGGAGETQYF
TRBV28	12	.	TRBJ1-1	CASSPRGQKAFF
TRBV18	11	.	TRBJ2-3	CASSPGDTQYF
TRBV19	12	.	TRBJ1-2	CASIGTGNGYTF
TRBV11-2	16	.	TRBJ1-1	CASSLTGGLENTEAFF
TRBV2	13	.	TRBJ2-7	CASRLEGGHEQYF
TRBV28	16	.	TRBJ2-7	CASTPRGSKGFDEQYF
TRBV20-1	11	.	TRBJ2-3	CSASWADTQYF
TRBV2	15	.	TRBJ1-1	CASSEFSGGIVEAFF
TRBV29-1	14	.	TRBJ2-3	CSVRTSGSADTQYF
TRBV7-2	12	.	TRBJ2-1	CASSVLANEQFF
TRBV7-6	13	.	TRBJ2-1	CASSRDFHNEQFF
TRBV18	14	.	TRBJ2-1	CASSSGDGYNEQFF
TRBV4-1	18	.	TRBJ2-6	CASSQPGTGRTGANVLTF
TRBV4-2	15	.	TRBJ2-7	CASSQVGPSSYEQYF
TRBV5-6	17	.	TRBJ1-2	CASSLMGQGAVREGYTF
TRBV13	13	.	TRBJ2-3	CASMSGDTDTQYF
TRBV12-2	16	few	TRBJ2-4	CASRFGGGIAKNIQYF
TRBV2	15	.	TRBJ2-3	CASSERRLAVDTQYF
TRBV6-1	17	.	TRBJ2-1	CASSDQASGLVYNEQFF
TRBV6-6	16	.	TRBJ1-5	CASSRGASRFGQPQHF
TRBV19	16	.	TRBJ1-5	CASSGGPIGSNQPQHF
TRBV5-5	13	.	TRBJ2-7	CASSPPTPYEQYF
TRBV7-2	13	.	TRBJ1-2	CASSPQGQEGYTF
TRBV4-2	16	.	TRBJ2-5	CASSQEFGGGQETQYF
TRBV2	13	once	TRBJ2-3	CASKDSYLSSQYF
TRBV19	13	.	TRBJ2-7	CASSPTGTFEQYF
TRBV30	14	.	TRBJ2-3	CAWSRGLAGNTQYF
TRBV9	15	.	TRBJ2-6	CASSVGFSGANVLTF
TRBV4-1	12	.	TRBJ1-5	CASGDSNQPQHF